A single T cell receptor beta chain is shown here with its context. What it binds is not known. This sample was included in a study of cytomegalovirus exposure and HLA in healthy donors. Primers: 60 Vbeta forward and 13 Jbeta reverse. Assay: immunoSEQ multiplex PCR; the TCRdb copy retains only in-frame clones and omits some. The sample has 150,000 to 200,000 clones, around 76% seen once. V lost 5 bases, J lost 10 bases, and 20 bases lay in between. Germline V gene data show CDR1 as MDHEN and CDR2 as SYDVKM. The length of the CDR3 is 14 residues. Overall study results and limits: Apparent HLA restriction characterized most CMV-associated TCR beta chains in a later analysis.

Sequences were obtained from PBMCs. The genes are TRBV28 and TRBJ1-1, with a weak D call TRBD1 (5 bases). The sequence was collected from a female donor in good health and CMV-seronegative. DNA for the CDR3: TGTGCCAGCAGTCTCACAGGTCCCGGCAGGGTAGCTTTCTTT. Amino acids: CASSLTGPGRVAFF.